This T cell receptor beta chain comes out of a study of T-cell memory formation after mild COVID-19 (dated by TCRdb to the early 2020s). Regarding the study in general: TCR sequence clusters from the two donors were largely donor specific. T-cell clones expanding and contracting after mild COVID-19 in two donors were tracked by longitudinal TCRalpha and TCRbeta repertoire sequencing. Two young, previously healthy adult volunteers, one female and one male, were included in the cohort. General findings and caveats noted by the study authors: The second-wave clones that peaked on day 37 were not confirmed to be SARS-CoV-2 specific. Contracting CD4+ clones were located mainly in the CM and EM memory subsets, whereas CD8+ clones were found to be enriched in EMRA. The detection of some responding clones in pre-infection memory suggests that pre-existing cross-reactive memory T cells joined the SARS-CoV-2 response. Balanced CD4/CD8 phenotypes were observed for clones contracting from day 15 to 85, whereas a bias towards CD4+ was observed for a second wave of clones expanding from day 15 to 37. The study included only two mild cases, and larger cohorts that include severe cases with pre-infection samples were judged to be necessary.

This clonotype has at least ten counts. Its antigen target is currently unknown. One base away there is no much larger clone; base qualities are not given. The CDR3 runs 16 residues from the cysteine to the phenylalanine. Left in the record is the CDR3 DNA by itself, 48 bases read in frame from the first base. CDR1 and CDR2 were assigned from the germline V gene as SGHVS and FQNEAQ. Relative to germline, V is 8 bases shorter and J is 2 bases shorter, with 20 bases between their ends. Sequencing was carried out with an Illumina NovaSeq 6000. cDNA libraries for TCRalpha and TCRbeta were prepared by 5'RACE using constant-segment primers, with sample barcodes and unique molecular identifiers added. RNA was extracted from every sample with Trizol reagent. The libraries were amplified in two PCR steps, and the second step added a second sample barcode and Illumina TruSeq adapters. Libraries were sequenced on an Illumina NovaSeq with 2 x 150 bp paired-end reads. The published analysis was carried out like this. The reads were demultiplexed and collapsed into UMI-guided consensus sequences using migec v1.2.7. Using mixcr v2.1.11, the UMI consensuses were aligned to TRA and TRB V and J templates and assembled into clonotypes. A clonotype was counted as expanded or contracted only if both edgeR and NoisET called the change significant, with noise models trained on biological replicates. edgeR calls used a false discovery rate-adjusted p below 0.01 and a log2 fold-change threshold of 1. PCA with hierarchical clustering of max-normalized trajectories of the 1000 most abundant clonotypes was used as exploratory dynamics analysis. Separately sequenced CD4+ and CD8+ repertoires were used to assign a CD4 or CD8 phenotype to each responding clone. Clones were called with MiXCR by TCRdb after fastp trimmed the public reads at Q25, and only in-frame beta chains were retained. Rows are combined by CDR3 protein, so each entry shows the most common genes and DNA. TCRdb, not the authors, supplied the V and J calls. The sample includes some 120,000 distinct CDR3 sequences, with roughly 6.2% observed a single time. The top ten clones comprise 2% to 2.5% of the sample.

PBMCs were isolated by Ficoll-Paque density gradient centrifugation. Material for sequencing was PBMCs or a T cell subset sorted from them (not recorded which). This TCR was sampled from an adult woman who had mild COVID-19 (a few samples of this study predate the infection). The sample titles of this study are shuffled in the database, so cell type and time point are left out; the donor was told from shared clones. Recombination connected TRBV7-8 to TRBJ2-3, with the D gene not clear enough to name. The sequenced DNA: TGTGCCAGCTCCGGTAATCGGTTGAGACCCACAGATACGCAGTATTTT. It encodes CASSGNRLRPTDTQYF. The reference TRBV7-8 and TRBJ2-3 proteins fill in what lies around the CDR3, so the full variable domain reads GAGVSQSPRYKVAKRGQDVALRCDPISGHVSLFWYQQALGQGPEFLTYFQNEAQLDKSGLPSDRFFAERPEGSVSTLKIQRTQQEDSAVYLCASSGNRLRPTDTQYFGPGTRLTVL.